This is a list of T cell receptor beta chains from one sample in a study of blood T cell repertoires in COVID-19. TCRdb's table, derived via immunoSEQ multiplex PCR, lists solely in-frame clones and lacks some. This repertoire shows about 130,000 clones, 70% to 90% found once; its top ten account for around 20%. The sequenced sample consisted of peripheral blood. These receptors came from a woman in her 50s who had recovered from COVID-19. CDR3s include the opening cysteine and the closing phenylalanine or tryptophan. D genes are given only for firm matches. Expanded clones are given a class, and other clones once, few, many or no size at all.

J gene | D gene | V gene | clone size | CDR3 protein | CDR3 DNA
TRBJ1-2 | - | TRBV5-1 | - | CASSLVGGVGGYTF | TGCGCCAGCAGCTTGGTAGGGGGGGTAGGAGGCTACACCTTC
TRBJ1-4 | TRBD1 | TRBV18 | - | CASSPRGQTGEKLFF | TGTGCCAGCTCACCACGGGGACAGACCGGTGAAAAACTGTTTTTT
TRBJ2-7 | TRBD2 | TRBV6-6 | - | CASSSGTSGYEQYF | TGTGCCAGCAGTTCCGGGACTAGCGGATACGAGCAGTACTTC
TRBJ2-1 | TRBD1 | TRBV5-1 | - | CASSPGQGTYNEQFF | TGCGCCAGCAGCCCCGGACAGGGCACCTACAATGAGCAGTTCTTC
TRBJ2-3 | TRBD2 | TRBV12-5 | - | CASGLVPDGTSGRNTQYF | TGTGCTAGTGGTTTGGTCCCGGATGGGACTAGCGGGAGAAATACGCAGTATTTT
TRBJ2-7 | - | TRBV3-1/TRBV3-2 | - | CASSVRGTYEQYF | TGTGCCAGCAGCGTTAGAGGAACCTACGAGCAGTACTTC
TRBJ1-1 | TRBD1 | TRBV5-5 | - | CASSRDRDTEAFF | TGTGCCAGCAGTCGGGACAGGGACACTGAAGCTTTCTTT
TRBJ2-1 | - | TRBV18 | - | CASSLRGNEQFF | TGTGCCAGCTCACTACGGGGGAATGAGCAGTTCTTC
TRBJ2-1 | TRBD2 | TRBV3-1/TRBV3-2 | - | CASSRSRTSFTHNEQFF | TGTGCCAGCAGCCGATCTCGGACTAGCTTCACACACAATGAGCAGTTCTTC
TRBJ1-5 | - | TRBV5-1 | - | CASSFGQPNQPQHF | TGCGCCAGCAGCTTTGGACAGCCCAATCAGCCCCAGCATTTT
TRBJ2-7 | - | TRBV2 | - | CASSVEAYEQYF | TGTGCCAGCAGCGTCGAGGCCTACGAGCAGTACTTC
TRBJ2-1 | - | TRBV5-4 | - | CASSLQAYNEQFF | TGTGCCAGCAGCTTACAGGCCTACAATGAGCAGTTCTTC
TRBJ2-2 | - | TRBV5-8 | - | CASSLDRVLRELFF | TGTGCCAGCAGCTTGGACAGGGTTCTCCGAGAGCTGTTTTTT
TRBJ2-2 | - | TRBV10-3 | - | CAISESLEHTGELFF | TGTGCCATCAGTGAGTCGCTAGAACACACCGGGGAGCTGTTTTTT
TRBJ2-1 | TRBD2 | TRBV5-4 | - | CASSGGTSGYNEQFF | TGTGCCAGCAGCGGCGGGACTAGCGGTTACAATGAGCAGTTCTTC
TRBJ2-3 | - | TRBV11-3 | - | CASSYKNRLRGQRSTDTQYF | TGTGCCAGCAGCTACAAAAACAGGCTCAGAGGACAGCGGAGCACAGATACGCAGTATTTT
TRBJ1-1 | TRBD1 | TRBV7-9 | - | CASSLDRGRFDTEAFF | TGTGCCAGCAGCTTGGACAGGGGGCGATTTGACACTGAAGCTTTCTTT
TRBJ1-4 | - | TRBV30 | - | CAWSDRNLNEKLFF | TGTGCCTGGAGTGACAGAAACCTAAATGAAAAACTGTTTTTT
TRBJ2-3 | TRBD2 | TRBV5-1 | once | CASSRRGSGGFNPDTQYF | TGCGCCAGCAGCAGGCGGGGTAGCGGGGGTTTCAACCCAGATACGCAGTATTTT
TRBJ1-3 | - | TRBV7-2 | - | CASREGSSSGNTIYF | TGTGCCAGCAGGGAAGGCTCTAGCTCTGGAAACACCATATATTTT
TRBJ1-1 | - | TRBV5-6 | - | CASSWRAHYSSEAFF | TGTGCCAGCAGCTGGAGGGCCCACTATTCCTCTGAAGCTTTCTTT
TRBJ1-1 | TRBD1 | TRBV27 | many | CASSLDRGYTEAFF | TGTGCCAGCAGTCTAGACAGGGGATACACTGAAGCTTTCTTT
TRBJ1-5 | - | TRBV11-2 | - | CASSLTDSQPQHF | TGTGCCAGCAGCTTGACTGATAGTCAGCCCCAGCATTTT
TRBJ2-3 | TRBD2 | TRBV25-1 | - | CASSLAASTDTQYF | TGTGCCAGCAGCCTAGCGGCCTCCACAGATACGCAGTATTTT
TRBJ1-1 | - | TRBV5-1 | - | CASRQNTEAFF | TGCGCCAGCAGACAGAACACTGAAGCTTTCTTT
TRBJ1-1 | TRBD1 | TRBV2 | few | CASTVLFGQDRRETEAFF | TGTGCCAGCACCGTTCTATTTGGACAGGACCGGAGGGAGACTGAAGCTTTCTTT
TRBJ2-1 | - | TRBV4-1 | - | CASSQDRGIRNEQFF | TGCGCCAGCAGCCAAGACAGGGGAATACGCAATGAGCAGTTCTTC
TRBJ2-7 | - | TRBV19 | - | CASSPNEAYEQYF | TGTGCCAGTAGTCCGAACGAGGCCTACGAGCAGTACTTC
TRBJ2-7 | - | TRBV12-3/TRBV12-4 | - | CASTAGVSYEQYF | TGTGCCAGCACTGCCGGAGTCTCCTACGAGCAGTACTTC
TRBJ1-2 | TRBD1 | TRBV4-3 | - | CASSQDRTGVRGYTF | TGCGCCAGCAGCCAAGATCGGACAGGGGTGCGTGGCTACACCTTC
TRBJ2-1 | TRBD2 | TRBV15 | - | CATSRSLIAGVGNEQFF | TGTGCCACCAGCAGATCCCTAATAGCGGGAGTAGGCAATGAGCAGTTCTTC
TRBJ1-5 | TRBD1 | TRBV2 | - | CASGTDRGDHQPQHF | TGTGCCAGCGGAACGGACAGGGGTGATCATCAGCCCCAGCATTTT
TRBJ2-3 | - | TRBV7-3 | - | CASSLKGGTDTQYF | TGTGCCAGCAGCTTAAAGGGGGGCACAGATACGCAGTATTTT
TRBJ2-7 | - | TRBV6-1 | - | CASRNGQGGYEQYF | TGTGCCAGCAGAAACGGACAGGGAGGGTACGAGCAGTACTTC
TRBJ2-5 | TRBD1 | TRBV29-1 | few | CSVGHRGGETQYF | TGCAGCGTTGGCCACAGGGGCGGGGAGACCCAGTACTTC
TRBJ2-4 | - | TRBV29-1 | - | CSVEGAGVNIQYF | TGCAGCGTTGAGGGGGCCGGGGTCAACATTCAGTACTTC
TRBJ2-1 | TRBD2 | TRBV5-4 | - | CASSFELAGESEQFF | TGTGCCAGCAGCTTCGAACTAGCGGGGGAATCGGAGCAGTTCTTC
TRBJ2-1 | - | TRBV27 | - | CASGTGIKQFF | TGTGCCAGCGGAACCGGGATAAAGCAGTTCTTC
TRBJ1-5 | - | TRBV27 | - | CASSSGYSNQPQHF | TGTGCCAGCAGTTCCGGTTATAGCAATCAGCCCCAGCATTTT
TRBJ2-7 | TRBD2 | TRBV4-1 | - | CASSHGGTSGIYEQYF | TGCGCCAGCAGCCACGGGGGGACTAGCGGGATCTACGAGCAGTACTTC
TRBJ2-5 | TRBD1 | TRBV7-8 | - | CASSLEGAGGSQETQYF | TGTGCCAGCAGCTTAGAAGGGGCAGGGGGTTCACAAGAGACCCAGTACTTC
TRBJ2-7 | TRBD2 | TRBV4-2 | - | CASSHGAGDLYEQYF | TGTGCCAGCAGCCACGGAGCGGGAGATCTCTACGAGCAGTACTTC
TRBJ1-2 | - | TRBV6-6 | - | CASRRPPGSGYTF | TGTGCCAGCAGACGACCCCCAGGGTCCGGCTACACCTTC
TRBJ2-7 | - | TRBV7-6 | - | CASSPTAGAYEQYF | TGTGCCAGCAGCCCAACGGCAGGGGCCTACGAGCAGTACTTC
TRBJ2-6 | - | TRBV30 | - | CAWSVRRTPGANVLTF | TGTGCCTGGAGTGTCAGGAGGACCCCTGGGGCCAACGTCCTGACTTTC
TRBJ2-7 | TRBD1 | TRBV27 | - | CASSLQGARSEQYF | TGTGCCAGCAGCCTGCAGGGGGCTCGGTCCGAGCAGTACTTC
TRBJ2-1 | TRBD2 | TRBV4-1 | once | CASSQIAGGPYNEQFF | TGCGCCAGCAGCCAAATAGCGGGAGGGCCGTACAATGAGCAGTTCTTC
TRBJ2-5 | - | TRBV5-6 | once | CASSSRRTQETQYF | TGTGCCAGCAGCTCTAGACGGACACAAGAGACCCAGTACTTC
TRBJ2-5 | TRBD2 | TRBV3-1/TRBV3-2 | - | CASSPGSMGLAGKETQYF | TGTGCCAGCAGCCCCGGTTCCATGGGACTAGCGGGGAAAGAGACCCAGTACTTC
TRBJ1-4 | TRBD1 | TRBV18 | - | CASSPSGDRGLKLFF | TGTGCCAGCTCACCGTCGGGGGACAGGGGGTTAAAACTGTTTTTT
TRBJ2-5 | TRBD2 | TRBV28 | - | CASSWGAGGQETQYF | TGTGCCAGCAGTTGGGGGGCGGGAGGCCAAGAGACCCAGTACTTC
TRBJ2-1 | TRBD2 | TRBV9 | once | CASSAGTSGGNEQFF | TGTGCCAGCAGCGCCGGGACTAGCGGTGGGAATGAGCAGTTCTTC
TRBJ1-1 | TRBD1 | TRBV18 | - | CASSPRGAFF | TGTGCCAGCTCCCCCAGGGGGGCTTTCTTT
TRBJ1-1 | TRBD1 | TRBV5-5 | - | CASSFRTGRDTEAFF | TGTGCCAGCAGCTTCCGGACAGGACGGGACACTGAAGCTTTCTTT
TRBJ2-7 | - | TRBV7-8 | - | CASSLREDTGNEQYF | TGTGCCAGCAGCTTGAGGGAAGACACGGGCAACGAGCAGTACTTC
TRBJ1-1 | - | TRBV11-3 | - | CASTSNLNTEAFF | TGTGCCAGCACCTCAAATCTAAACACTGAAGCTTTCTTT